This TCR beta chain was found in a study of neurological immune-mediated disorders. Unsorted libraries used 2 million PBMCs kept at -80 degrees C. Study-wide points: The most TCR clonal expansion was seen in HTLV-1-associated myelopathy, and the least was seen in multiple sclerosis, which fell below healthy controls. Private repertoires in all groups were suggested by the finding that expanded clones across subjects shared no CDR3 amino acid sequences.

5'RACE generated cDNA with 10-nucleotide random UMIs. TCRdb redid the calling of the 5' RACE reads with MiXCR, one entry per CDR3 protein. The sample includes 20,000 to 25,000 distinct CDR3 sequences, 13% seen only once; the top ten take around 13%. The sample holds many counts of this clonotype. Antigen: not known. The V end was cut by 4 bases, the J end by 6 bases, with 15 bases between. Germline loops: CDR1 SGHTA, CDR2 FQGNSA. The CDR3 runs 15 residues. This clonotype was obtained from an older woman with HTLV-1-associated myelopathy (HAM/TSP). The sequenced material came from PBMCs. The genes are TRBV7-2 and TRBJ2-2, with a weak D call TRBD1 (5 bases). The CDR3 protein is CASSSGGPQAGELFF. CDR3 DNA sequence: TGTGCCAGCAGCTCCGGCGGACCACAGGCCGGGGAGCTGTTTTTT.